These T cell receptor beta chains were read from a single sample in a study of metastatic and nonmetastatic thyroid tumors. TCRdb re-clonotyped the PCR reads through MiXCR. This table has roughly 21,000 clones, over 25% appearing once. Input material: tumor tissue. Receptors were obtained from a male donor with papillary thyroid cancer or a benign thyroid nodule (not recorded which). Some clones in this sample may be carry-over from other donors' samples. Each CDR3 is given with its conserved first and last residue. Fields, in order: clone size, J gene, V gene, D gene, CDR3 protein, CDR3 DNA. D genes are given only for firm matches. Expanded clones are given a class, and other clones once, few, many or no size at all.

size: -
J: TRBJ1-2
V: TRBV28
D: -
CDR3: CASSTPPGLQDGYTF
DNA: TGTGCCAGCAGCACCCCACCGGGACTCCAAGATGGCTACACCTTC

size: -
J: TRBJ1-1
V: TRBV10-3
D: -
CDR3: CAIPLLLQVPGETEAFF
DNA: TGTGCCATCCCCCTGTTATTACAGGTGCCCGGGGAGACTGAAGCCTTCTTT

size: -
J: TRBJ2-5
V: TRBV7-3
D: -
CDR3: CASSLRVQETQYF
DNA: TGTGCCAGCAGCTTAAGGGTCCAAGAGACCCAGTACTTC

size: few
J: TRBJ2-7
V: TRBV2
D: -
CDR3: CASRPFRGTPSGQYF
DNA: TGTGCCAGCAGACCCTTCAGGGGGACTCCATCAGGGCAGTACTTC

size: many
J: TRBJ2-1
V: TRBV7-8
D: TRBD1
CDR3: CASSPGTGGQYNEQFF
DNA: TGTGCCAGCAGCCCCGGGACAGGGGGCCAGTACAATGAGCAGTTCTTC

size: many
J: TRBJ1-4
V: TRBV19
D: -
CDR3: CASKTPGAEKLFF
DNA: TGTGCCAGTAAAACCCCCGGGGCTGAAAAACTGTTTTTT

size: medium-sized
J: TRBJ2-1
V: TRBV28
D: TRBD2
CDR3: CASSFWTSGNNEQFF
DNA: TGTGCCAGCAGTTTCTGGACTAGCGGGAACAATGAGCAGTTCTTC

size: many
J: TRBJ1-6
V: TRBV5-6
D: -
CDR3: CASSTAPGNSPLHF
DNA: TGTGCCAGCAGCACGGCGCCGGGGAATTCACCCCTCCACTTT

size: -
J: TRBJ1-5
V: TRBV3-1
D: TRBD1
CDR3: CASSLDRGLGQPQHF
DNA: TGTGCCAGCAGCCTCGACAGGGGGCTGGGTCAGCCCCAGCATTTT

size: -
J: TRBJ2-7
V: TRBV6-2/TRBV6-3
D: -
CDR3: CASSYGQTIAYEQYF
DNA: TGTGCCAGCAGTTACGGACAGACTATAGCCTACGAGCAGTACTTC

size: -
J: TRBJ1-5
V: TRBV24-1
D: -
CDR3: CATSDLTAWQPQHF
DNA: TGTGCCACCAGTGACCTGACAGCTTGGCAGCCCCAGCATTTT

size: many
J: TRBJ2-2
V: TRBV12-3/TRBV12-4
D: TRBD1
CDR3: CASSIRTGGNTGELFF
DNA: TGTGCCAGCAGTATCAGGACAGGCGGGAACACCGGGGAGCTGTTTTTT

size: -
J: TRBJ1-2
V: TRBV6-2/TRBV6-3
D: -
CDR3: CASSRLGGGYTF
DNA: TGTGCCAGCAGCCGCCTGGGAGGTGGCTACACCTTC

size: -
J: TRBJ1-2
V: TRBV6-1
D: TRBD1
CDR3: CASSEGTGVYGYTF
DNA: TGTGCCAGCAGTGAGGGGACAGGGGTCTATGGCTACACATTC

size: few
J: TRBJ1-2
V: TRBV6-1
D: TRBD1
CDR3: CASNEYLTGATPYGYTF
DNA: TGTGCCAGCAACGAATACTTGACAGGGGCGACCCCCTATGGCTACACCTTC

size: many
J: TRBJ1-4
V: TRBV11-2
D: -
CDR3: CASSLGGYPAVYREKLFF
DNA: TGTGCCAGCAGCTTAGGGGGTTATCCGGCGGTTTATCGGGAAAAACTGTTTTTT

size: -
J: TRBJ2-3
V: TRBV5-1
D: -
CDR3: CASRDTDPDTQYF
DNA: TGCGCCAGCAGGGACACGGACCCAGATACGCAGTATTTT

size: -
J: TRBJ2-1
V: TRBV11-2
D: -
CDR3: CASSLEGTRGTPREQFF
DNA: TGTGCCAGCAGCTTAGAAGGAACTAGAGGAACACCTCGGGAGCAGTTCTTC

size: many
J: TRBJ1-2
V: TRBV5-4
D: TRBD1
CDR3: CASKQGGQDYGYTF
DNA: TGTGCCAGCAAACAGGGGGGGCAGGACTATGGCTACACCTTC

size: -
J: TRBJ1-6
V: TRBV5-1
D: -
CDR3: CASSLEGEDNSPLHF
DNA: TGCGCCAGCAGCTTGGAAGGGGAGGATAATTCACCCCTCCACTTT

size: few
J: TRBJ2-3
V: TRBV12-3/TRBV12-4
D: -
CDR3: CASSLGARDTQYF
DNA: TGTGCCAGCAGTTTAGGGGCCAGGGATACGCAGTATTTT

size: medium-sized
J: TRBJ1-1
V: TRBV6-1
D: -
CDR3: CASRRERDRTEAFF
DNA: TGTGCCAGCAGAAGGGAGAGGGATCGGACTGAAGCTTTCTTT

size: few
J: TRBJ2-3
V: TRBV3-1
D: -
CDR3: CASSQGPGDTQYF
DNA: TGTGCCAGCAGCCAAGGCCCGGGAGATACGCAGTATTTT

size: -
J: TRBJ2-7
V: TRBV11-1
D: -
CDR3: CASSLRDYEQYF
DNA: TGTGCCAGCAGCCTAAGGGACTACGAGCAGTACTTC

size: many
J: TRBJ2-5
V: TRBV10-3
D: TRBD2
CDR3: CAISEGGLAATQYF
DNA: TGTGCCATCAGTGAGGGGGGACTAGCGGCAACCCAGTACTTC

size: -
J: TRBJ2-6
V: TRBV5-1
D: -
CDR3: CASSLVGDAISGANVLTF
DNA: TGCGCCAGCAGCTTGGTAGGGGACGCCATCTCTGGGGCCAACGTACTGACTTTC

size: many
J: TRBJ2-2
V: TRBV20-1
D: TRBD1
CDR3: CSARLGAIGQGRTGELFF
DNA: TGCAGTGCTAGGCTGGGGGCGATTGGACAGGGGAGGACCGGGGAGCTGTTTTTT

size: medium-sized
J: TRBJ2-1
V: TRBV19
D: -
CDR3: CASRASQSSYNEQFF
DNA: TGTGCCAGTAGGGCTAGCCAGAGCTCCTACAATGAGCAGTTCTTC

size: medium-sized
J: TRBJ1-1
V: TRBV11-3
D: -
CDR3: CASSSDSNTEAFF
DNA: TGTGCCAGCAGCTCCGACAGCAACACTGAAGCTTTCTTT

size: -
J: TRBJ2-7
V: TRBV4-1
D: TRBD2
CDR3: CASSQETSGIYEQYF
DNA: TGCGCCAGCAGCCAAGAAACTAGCGGAATCTACGAGCAGTACTTC

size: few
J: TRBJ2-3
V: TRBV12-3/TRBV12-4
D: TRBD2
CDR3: CASSLGDGIAGGADTQYF
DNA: TGTGCCAGCAGTTTAGGGGACGGAATAGCGGGGGGGGCAGATACGCAGTATTTT

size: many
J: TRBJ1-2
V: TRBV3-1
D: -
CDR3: CASSQGSRGYGYTF
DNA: TGTGCCAGCAGCCAAGGGTCCAGGGGCTATGGCTACACCTTC

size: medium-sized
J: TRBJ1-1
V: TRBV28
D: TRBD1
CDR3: CASRTRGRRDTEAFF
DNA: TGTGCCAGCAGAACCAGGGGGCGGCGGGACACTGAAGCTTTCTTT

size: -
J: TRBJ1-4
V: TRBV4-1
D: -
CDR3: CASSQVGAREKLFF
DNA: TGCGCCAGCAGCCAAGTGGGGGCGCGCGAAAAACTGTTTTTT

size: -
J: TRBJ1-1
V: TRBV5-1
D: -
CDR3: CTSSLGGPTEAFF
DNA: TGCACCAGCAGCTTGGGCGGTCCCACTGAAGCTTTCTTT

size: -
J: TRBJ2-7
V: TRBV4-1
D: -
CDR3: CASSQDPGWVYEQYF
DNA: TGCGCCAGCAGCCAAGATCCAGGGTGGGTCTACGAGCAGTACTTC

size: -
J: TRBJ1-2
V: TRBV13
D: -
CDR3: CASSPTGNYGYTF
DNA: TGTGCCAGCAGTCCCACAGGGAACTATGGCTACACCTTC

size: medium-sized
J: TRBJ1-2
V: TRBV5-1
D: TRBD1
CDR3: CASSPGQAMGGYTF
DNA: TGCGCCAGCAGCCCAGGACAGGCCATGGGGGGCTACACCTTC

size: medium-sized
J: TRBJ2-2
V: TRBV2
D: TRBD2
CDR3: CASRWTSGGTGELFF
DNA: TGTGCCAGCAGGTGGACTAGCGGAGGGACCGGGGAGCTGTTTTTT

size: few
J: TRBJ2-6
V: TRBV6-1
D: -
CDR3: CASTGVGANVLTF
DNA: TGTGCCAGCACCGGGGTTGGGGCCAACGTCCTGACTTTC

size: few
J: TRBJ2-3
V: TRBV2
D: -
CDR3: CARIMDRGGTDTQYF
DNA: TGTGCCAGAATCATGGACCGAGGTGGCACAGATACGCAGTATTTT

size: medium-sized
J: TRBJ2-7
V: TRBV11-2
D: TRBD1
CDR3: CASSLGSTGENEQYF
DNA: TGTGCCAGCAGCTTAGGTTCGACAGGGGAGAACGAGCAGTACTTC